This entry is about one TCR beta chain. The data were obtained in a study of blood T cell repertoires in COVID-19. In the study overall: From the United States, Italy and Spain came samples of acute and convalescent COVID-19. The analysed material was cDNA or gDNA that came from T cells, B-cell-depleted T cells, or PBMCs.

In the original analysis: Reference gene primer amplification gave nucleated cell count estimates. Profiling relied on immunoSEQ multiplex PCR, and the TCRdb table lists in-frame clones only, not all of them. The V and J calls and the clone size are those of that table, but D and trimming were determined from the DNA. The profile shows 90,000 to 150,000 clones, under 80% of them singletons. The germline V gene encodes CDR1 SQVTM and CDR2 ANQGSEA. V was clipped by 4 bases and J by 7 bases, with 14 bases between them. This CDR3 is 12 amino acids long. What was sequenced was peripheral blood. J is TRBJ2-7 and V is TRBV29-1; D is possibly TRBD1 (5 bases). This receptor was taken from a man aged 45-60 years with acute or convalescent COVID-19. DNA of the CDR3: TGCAGCGTTGGGGCAGGGATGGAGGAGCAGTACTTC. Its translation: CSVGAGMEEQYF.